These T cell receptor beta chains were read from a single sample in a study of blood T cells in healthy people across ages. TCRdb ran MiXCR on the 5' RACE reads and lists one entry per CDR3 protein. The sample lists 550,000 to 600,000 distinct CDR3 sequences; roughly 48% were seen once. Sample: blood. These receptors all stem from a man aged 80 or over in good health. Each CDR3 is given with its conserved first and last residue. A D gene is named only where the DNA matches it firmly. Clone size appears in some rows only: once, few, many, or a class for an expanded clone.

cdr3_aa cdr3_nt j_call clone_size v_call d_call
CASSPGTLTGTGGYEQFF TGTGCCAGCAGCCCCGGGACCCTAACCGGGACAGGGGGCTACGAGCAGTTCTTC TRBJ2-1 NA TRBV9 TRBD1
CASSTGRQGPLYEQYF TGCGCCAGCAGCACCGGGAGACAGGGGCCCCTCTACGAGCAGTACTTC TRBJ2-7 NA TRBV5-1 TRBD1
CATSGYGGNEQFF TGTGCCACCAGCGGGTACGGTGGAAATGAGCAGTTCTTC TRBJ2-1 few TRBV15 NA
CASSPLGLNYEQYF TGTGCCAGCAGCCCCCTTGGGTTGAACTACGAGCAGTACTTC TRBJ2-7 NA TRBV7-9 NA
CASSLGTGDGYTF TGTGCCAGCAGCTTAGGGACAGGGGATGGCTACACCTTC TRBJ1-2 NA TRBV7-9 TRBD1
CASSQGRLAGGNEQFF TGTGCCAGCAGCCAAGGTCGATTAGCGGGAGGCAATGAGCAGTTCTTC TRBJ2-1 NA TRBV4-2 TRBD2
CSVDSGRPGTGELFF TGCAGCGTTGACAGCGGGAGGCCCGGCACCGGGGAGCTGTTTTTT TRBJ2-2 NA TRBV29-1 TRBD2
CASSVALGEVQETQYF TGTGCCAGCAGCGTAGCTTTAGGTGAGGTCCAAGAGACCCAGTACTTC TRBJ2-5 NA TRBV9 NA
CASRGQTNYGYTF TGTGCCAGCAGAGGACAGACTAACTATGGCTACACCTTC TRBJ1-2 NA TRBV25-1 NA
CATGSGLADTQYF TGTGCCACCGGTAGCGGGCTAGCAGATACGCAGTATTTT TRBJ2-3 NA TRBV10-3 TRBD2
CASSALVSGYTF TGTGCCAGCAGTGCCTTGGTCTCTGGCTACACCTTC TRBJ1-2 NA TRBV12-3/TRBV12-4 NA
CASSQRSKGVGYGNEQYF TGCGCCAGCAGCCAACGTTCGAAGGGAGTGGGGTACGGGAATGAGCAGTACTTC TRBJ2-7 NA TRBV4-3 NA
CASEGITDTQYF TGTGCCAGTGAGGGGATCACAGATACGCAGTATTTT TRBJ2-3 NA TRBV12-3/TRBV12-4 NA
CASSLLGTGVGNEQFF TGTGCCAGCAGCTTATTAGGGACAGGGGTCGGCAATGAGCAGTTCTTC TRBJ2-1 few TRBV7-2 TRBD1
CASSHTTSGSYEQYF TGTGCCAGCAGCCATACGACTAGCGGGAGTTACGAGCAGTACTTC TRBJ2-7 once TRBV7-2 TRBD2
CASRRTGWNTGELFF TGTGCCAGCAGACGGACAGGGTGGAACACCGGGGAGCTGTTTTTT TRBJ2-2 once TRBV3-1 TRBD1
CASSVDKTGGELFF TGTGCCAGCAGCGTAGATAAGACAGGCGGGGAGCTGTTTTTT TRBJ2-2 NA TRBV9 NA
CASISGSGASYNEQFF TGTGCCAGCATATCGGGGAGCGGGGCCTCCTACAATGAGCAGTTCTTC TRBJ2-1 many TRBV6-6 TRBD2
CASSLGGGGGYEQYF TGTGCCAGCAGTTTAGGGGGGGGGGGTGGCTACGAGCAGTACTTC TRBJ2-7 few TRBV12-3/TRBV12-4 TRBD2
CASSLGALDEQFF TGTGCCAGCAGCTTGGGGGCCCTGGACGAGCAGTTCTTC TRBJ2-1 NA TRBV7-3 NA
CSATTRTGSYEQYF TGCAGTGCTACGACCCGGACAGGCTCCTACGAGCAGTACTTC TRBJ2-7 NA TRBV20-1 TRBD1
CAISEPPGQAQYF TGTGCCATCAGTGAGCCCCCCGGACAAGCGCAGTACTTC TRBJ2-7 few TRBV10-3 NA
CASSTPRQSGEKLFF TGTGCCAGCAGCACTCCTCGTCAGTCTGGTGAAAAACTGTTTTTT TRBJ1-4 few TRBV3-1 NA
CASSSGTFGYEQYF TGTGCCAGCAGCTCCGGGACATTTGGCTACGAGCAGTACTTC TRBJ2-7 NA TRBV6-5 NA
CSATNPVGVTDTQYF TGCAGTGCCACGAACCCAGTGGGAGTCACAGATACGCAGTATTTT TRBJ2-3 NA TRBV20-1 NA
CSARGSWPYNEQFF TGCAGTGCTAGGGGATCATGGCCCTACAATGAGCAGTTCTTC TRBJ2-1 NA TRBV20-1 NA
CASSVDSRATEAFF TGTGCCAGCAGCGTAGATAGTAGGGCCACTGAAGCTTTCTTT TRBJ1-1 NA TRBV7-9 NA
CSARDRDRDYEQYF TGCAGTGCTAGAGATCGGGACAGGGACTACGAGCAGTACTTC TRBJ2-7 NA TRBV20-1 TRBD1
CAGSEQGGNTQYF TGCGCCGGCAGTGAACAGGGGGGGAATACGCAGTATTTT TRBJ2-3 NA TRBV10-2 NA
CASTQREGYEQYF TGTGCCAGCACTCAAAGGGAGGGCTACGAGCAGTACTTC TRBJ2-7 many TRBV6-5 TRBD2